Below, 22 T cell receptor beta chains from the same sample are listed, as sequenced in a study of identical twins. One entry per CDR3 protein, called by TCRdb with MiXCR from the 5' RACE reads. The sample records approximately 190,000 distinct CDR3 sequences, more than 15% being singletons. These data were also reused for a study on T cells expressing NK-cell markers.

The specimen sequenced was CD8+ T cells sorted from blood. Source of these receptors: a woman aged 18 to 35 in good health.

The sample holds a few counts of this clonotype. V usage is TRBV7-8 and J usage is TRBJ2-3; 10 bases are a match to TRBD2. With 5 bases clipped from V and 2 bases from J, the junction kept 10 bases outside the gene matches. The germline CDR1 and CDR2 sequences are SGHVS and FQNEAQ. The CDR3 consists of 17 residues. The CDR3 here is CASSGSRAGGNTDTQYF. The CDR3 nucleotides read TGTGCCAGCAGCGGGTCGAGAGCGGGGGGGAACACAGATACGCAGTATTTT.

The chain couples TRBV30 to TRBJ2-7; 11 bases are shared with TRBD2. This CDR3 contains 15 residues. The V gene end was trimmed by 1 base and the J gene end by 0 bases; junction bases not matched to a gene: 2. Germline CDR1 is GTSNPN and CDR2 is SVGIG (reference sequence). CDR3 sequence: CAWSGTSGSSYEQYF. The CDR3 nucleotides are TGTGCCTGGAGTGGAACTAGCGGGAGCTCCTACGAGCAGTACTTC.

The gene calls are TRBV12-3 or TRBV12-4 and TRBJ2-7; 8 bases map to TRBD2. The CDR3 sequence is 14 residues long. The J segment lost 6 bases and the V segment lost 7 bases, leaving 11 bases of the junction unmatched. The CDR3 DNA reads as TGTGCCAGCACCCAGGGGAGCGGGAGCTCCGAGCAGTACTTC. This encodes CASTQGSGSSEQYF.

CDR3 DNA sequence: TGTGCCATCAATCCCCGACAGGGAGGAAGCACAGATACGCAGTATTTT. It specifies CAINPRQGGSTDTQYF. The chain joins TRBV10-3 to TRBJ2-3; possible D gene TRBD1, 7 bases. The germline V and J ends were trimmed by 7 bases and 0 bases, with 17 bases remaining between them. This CDR3 spans 16 amino acids. Germline V gene lookup returns CDR1 ENHRY and CDR2 SYGVKD.

The CDR3 nucleotides are TGCGCCAGCAGCTTGGCCGGGGGGGTAACCACCTACGAGCAGTACTTC. This sequence encodes CASSLAGGVTTYEQYF. The V gene is TRBV5-1, the J gene TRBJ2-7; 8 bases map to TRBD2. The CDR3 loop spans 16 amino acids. The V segment lost 0 bases and the J segment 2 bases; nucleotides outside the gene matches: 7. Germline V CDR1 and CDR2: SGHRS, YFSETQ. The full variable domain, rest sourced from reference TRBV5-1 and TRBJ2-7, is KAGVTQTPRYLIKTRGQQVTLSCSPISGHRSVSWYQQTPGQGLQFLFEYFSETQRNKGNFPGRFSGRQFSNSRSEMNVSTLELGDSALYLCASSLAGGVTTYEQYFGPGTRLTVT.

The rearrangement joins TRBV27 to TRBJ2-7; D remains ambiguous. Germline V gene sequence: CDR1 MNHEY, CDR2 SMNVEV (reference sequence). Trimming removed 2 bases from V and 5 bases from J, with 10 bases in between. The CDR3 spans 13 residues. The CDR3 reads CASSLNLLDEQYF. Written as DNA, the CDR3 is TGTGCCAGCAGTTTAAATTTGTTGGACGAGCAGTACTTC.

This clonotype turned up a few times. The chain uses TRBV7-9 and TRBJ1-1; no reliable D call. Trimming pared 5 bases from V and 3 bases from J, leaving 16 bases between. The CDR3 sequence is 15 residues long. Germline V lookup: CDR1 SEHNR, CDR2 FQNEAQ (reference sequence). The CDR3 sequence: CASSPWTLTDTEAFF. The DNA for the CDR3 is TGTGCCAGCAGCCCGTGGACCCTAACGGACACTGAAGCTTTCTTT. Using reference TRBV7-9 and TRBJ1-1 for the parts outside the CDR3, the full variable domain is DTGVSQNPRHKITKRGQNVTFRCDPISEHNRLYWYRQTLGQGPEFLTYFQNEAQLEKSRLLSDRFSAERPKGSFSTLEIQRTEQGDSAMYLCASSPWTLTDTEAFFGQGTRLTVV.

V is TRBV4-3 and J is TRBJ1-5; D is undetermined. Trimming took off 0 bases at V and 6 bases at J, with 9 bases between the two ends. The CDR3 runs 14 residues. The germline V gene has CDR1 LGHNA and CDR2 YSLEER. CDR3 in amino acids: CASSQDTVSQPQHF. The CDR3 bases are TGCGCCAGCAGCCAAGATACTGTATCTCAGCCCCAGCATTTT.

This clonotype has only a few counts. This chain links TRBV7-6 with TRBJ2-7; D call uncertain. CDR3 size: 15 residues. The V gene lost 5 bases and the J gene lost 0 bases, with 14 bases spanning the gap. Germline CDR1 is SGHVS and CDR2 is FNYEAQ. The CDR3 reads CASSVSASSSYEQYF. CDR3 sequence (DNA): TGTGCCAGCAGCGTTTCAGCAAGTAGCTCCTACGAGCAGTACTTC.

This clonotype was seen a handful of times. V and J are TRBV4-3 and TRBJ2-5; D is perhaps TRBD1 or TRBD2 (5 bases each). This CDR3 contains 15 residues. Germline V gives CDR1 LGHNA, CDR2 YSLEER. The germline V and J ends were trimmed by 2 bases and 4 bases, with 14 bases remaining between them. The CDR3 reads CASSQSQGELETQYF. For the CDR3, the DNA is TGCGCCAGCAGCCAATCTCAGGGAGAGCTAGAGACCCAGTACTTC.

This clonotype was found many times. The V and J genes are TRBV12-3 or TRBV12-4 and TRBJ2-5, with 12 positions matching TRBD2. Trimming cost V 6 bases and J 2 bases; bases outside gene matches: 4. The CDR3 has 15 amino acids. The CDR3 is CASSSTSGRQETQYF. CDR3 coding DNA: TGTGCCAGCAGCTCTACTAGCGGGAGGCAAGAGACCCAGTACTTC.

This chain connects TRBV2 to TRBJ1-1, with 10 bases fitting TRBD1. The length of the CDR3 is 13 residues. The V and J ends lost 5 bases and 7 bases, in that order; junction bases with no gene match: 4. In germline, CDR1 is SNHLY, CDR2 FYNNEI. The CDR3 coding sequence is TGTGCCAGCAGTCGGGACAGGGGCGATGAAGCTTTCTTT. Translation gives CASSRDRGDEAFF.

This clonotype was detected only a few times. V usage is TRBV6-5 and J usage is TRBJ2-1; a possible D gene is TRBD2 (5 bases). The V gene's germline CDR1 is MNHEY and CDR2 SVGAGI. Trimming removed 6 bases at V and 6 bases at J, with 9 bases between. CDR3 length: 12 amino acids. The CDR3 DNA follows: TGTGCCAGCAGGACGGGGTCCAATGAGCAGTTCTTC. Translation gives CASRTGSNEQFF.

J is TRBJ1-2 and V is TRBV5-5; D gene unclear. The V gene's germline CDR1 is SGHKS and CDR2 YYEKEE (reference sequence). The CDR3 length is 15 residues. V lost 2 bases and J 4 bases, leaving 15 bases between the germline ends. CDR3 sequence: CASSFGRVPIYGYTF. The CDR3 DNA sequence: TGTGCCAGCAGCTTCGGGAGGGTCCCAATCTATGGCTACACCTTC.

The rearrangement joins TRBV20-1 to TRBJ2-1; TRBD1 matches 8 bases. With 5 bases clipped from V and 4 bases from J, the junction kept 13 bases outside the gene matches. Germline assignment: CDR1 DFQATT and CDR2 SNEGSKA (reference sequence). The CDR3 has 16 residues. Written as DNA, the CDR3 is TGCAGTGCTCACTCGGGGACAGGCCAATTTTACAATGAGCAGTTCTTC. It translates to CSAHSGTGQFYNEQFF.

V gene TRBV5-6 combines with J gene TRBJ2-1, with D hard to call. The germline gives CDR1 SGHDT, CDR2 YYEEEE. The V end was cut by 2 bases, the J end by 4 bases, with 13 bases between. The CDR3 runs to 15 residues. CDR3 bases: TGTGCCAGCAGCTTAGGGTGGACGGAGTACAATGAGCAGTTCTTC. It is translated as CASSLGWTEYNEQFF.

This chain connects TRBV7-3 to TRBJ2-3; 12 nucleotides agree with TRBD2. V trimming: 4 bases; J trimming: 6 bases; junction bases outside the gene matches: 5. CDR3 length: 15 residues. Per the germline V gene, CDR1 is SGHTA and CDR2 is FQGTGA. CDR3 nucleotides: TGTGCCAGCAGCTCTAGCGGGGGGGCCTTGGATACGCAGTATTTT. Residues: CASSSSGGALDTQYF.

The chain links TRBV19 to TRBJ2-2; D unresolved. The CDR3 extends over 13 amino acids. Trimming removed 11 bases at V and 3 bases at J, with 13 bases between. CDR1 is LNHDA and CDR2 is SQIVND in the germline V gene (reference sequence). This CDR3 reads CAGREVYTGELFF. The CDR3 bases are TGTGCCGGGCGCGAAGTATACACCGGGGAGCTGTTTTTT.

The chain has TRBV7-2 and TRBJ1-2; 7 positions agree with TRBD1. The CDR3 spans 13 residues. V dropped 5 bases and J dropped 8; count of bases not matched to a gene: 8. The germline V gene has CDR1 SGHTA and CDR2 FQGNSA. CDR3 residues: CASSPDRAQGYTF. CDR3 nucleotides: TGTGCCAGCAGCCCTGACAGGGCGCAGGGCTACACCTTC.

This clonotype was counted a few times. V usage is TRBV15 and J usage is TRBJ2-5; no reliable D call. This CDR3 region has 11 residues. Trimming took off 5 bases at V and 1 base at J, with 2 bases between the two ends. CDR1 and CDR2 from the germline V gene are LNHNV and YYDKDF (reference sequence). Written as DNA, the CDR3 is TGTGCCACCAGCGCCCAAGAGACCCAGTACTTC. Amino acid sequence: CATSAQETQYF.

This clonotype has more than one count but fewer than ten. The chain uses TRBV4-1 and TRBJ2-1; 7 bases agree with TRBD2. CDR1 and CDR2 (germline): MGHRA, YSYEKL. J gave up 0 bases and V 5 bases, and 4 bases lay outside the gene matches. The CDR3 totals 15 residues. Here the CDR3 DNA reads TGCGCCAGCAGCAGGAGCGGGGACTCCTACAATGAGCAGTTCTTC. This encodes CASSRSGDSYNEQFF.

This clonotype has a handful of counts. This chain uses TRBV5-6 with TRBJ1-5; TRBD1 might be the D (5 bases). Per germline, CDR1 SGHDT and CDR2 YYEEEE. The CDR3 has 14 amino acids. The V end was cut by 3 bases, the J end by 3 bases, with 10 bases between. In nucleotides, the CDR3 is TGTGCCAGCAGCTACGGGACTACCAATCAGCCCCAGCATTTT. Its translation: CASSYGTTNQPQHF.